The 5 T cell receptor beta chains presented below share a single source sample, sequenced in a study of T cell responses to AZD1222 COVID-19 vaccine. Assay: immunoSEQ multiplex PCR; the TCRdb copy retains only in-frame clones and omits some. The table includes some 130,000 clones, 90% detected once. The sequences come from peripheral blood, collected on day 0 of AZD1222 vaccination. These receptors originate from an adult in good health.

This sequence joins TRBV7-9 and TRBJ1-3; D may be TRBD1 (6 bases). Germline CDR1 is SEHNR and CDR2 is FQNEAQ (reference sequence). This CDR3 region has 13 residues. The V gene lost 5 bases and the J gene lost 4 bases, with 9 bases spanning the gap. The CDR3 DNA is TGTGCCAGCAGCGCCGGACAGGGAAACACCATATATTTT. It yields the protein CASSAGQGNTIYF. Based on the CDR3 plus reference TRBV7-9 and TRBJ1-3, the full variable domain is DTGVSQNPRHKITKRGQNVTFRCDPISEHNRLYWYRQTLGQGPEFLTYFQNEAQLEKSRLLSDRFSAERPKGSFSTLEIQRTEQGDSAMYLCASSAGQGNTIYFGEGSWLTVV.

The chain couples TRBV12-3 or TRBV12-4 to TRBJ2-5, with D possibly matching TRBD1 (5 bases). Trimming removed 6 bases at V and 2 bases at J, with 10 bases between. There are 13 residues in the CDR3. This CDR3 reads CASRTQAQETQYF. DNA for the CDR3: TGTGCCAGCAGGACACAGGCACAAGAGACCCAGTACTTC.

The chain's CDR3 is CASSQDGGSEAFF. The CDR3 nucleotides are TGTGCCAGCAGCCAAGATGGGGGCAGTGAAGCTTTCTTT. The chain combines TRBV4-2 with TRBJ1-1; D perhaps matches TRBD1 (6 bases). Germline assignment: CDR1 LGHNA and CDR2 YNFKEQ. This CDR3 region has 13 residues. Trimming pared 0 bases from V and 7 bases from J, leaving 9 bases between.

DNA for the CDR3: TGTGCCAGCGCGTGGAGGGGGGATAGCAATCAGCCCCAGCATTTT. Translation: CASAWRGDSNQPQHF. The chain uses TRBV5-5 and TRBJ1-5, with D maybe TRBD1 (6 bases). CDR1 SGHKS and CDR2 YYEKEE come from the germline V gene (reference sequence). The V end lost 7 bases, the J end lost 0 bases, and 14 bases lay between the germline ends. The CDR3 is 15 residues long.

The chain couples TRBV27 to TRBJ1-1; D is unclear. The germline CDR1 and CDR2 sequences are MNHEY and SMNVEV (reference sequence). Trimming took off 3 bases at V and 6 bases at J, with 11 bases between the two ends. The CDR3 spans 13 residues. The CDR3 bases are TGTGCCAGCAGTTTTGGTGGACGGTCTGAAGCTTTCTTT. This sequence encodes CASSFGGRSEAFF.